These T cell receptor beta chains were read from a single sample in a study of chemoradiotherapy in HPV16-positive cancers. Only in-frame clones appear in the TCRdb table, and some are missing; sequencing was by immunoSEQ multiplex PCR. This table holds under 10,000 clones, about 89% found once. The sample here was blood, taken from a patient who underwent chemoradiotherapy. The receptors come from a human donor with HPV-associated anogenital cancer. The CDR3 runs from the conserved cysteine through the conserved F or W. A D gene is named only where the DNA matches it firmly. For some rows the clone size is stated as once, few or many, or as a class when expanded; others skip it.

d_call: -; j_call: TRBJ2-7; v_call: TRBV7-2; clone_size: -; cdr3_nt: TGTGCCAGCACCCTTACAGGAGGAGGCACCTACGAGCAGTACTTC; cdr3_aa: CASTLTGGGTYEQYF
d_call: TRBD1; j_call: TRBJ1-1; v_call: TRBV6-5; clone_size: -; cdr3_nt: TGTGCCAGCAGCAATCGAGGACAGGGGAACACTGAAGCTTTCTTT; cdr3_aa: CASSNRGQGNTEAFF
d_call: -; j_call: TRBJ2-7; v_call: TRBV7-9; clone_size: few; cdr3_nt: TGTGCCAGCAGTTCAGTAGAAGAGCAGTACTTC; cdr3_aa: CASSSVEEQYF
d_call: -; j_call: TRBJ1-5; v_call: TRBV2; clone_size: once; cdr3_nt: TGTGCCAGCAGTGGGGTATGGGGGCGAGGTCAGCCCCAGCATTTT; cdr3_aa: CASSGVWGRGQPQHF
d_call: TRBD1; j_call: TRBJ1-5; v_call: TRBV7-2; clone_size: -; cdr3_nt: TGTGCCAGCAGCCCAGGGGGTGGTCAGCCCCAGCATTTT; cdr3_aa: CASSPGGGQPQHF
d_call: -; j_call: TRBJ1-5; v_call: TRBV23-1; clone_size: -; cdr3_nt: TGCGCCAGCAGTCTCCTGGACGGAGATCAGCCCCAGCATTTT; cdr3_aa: CASSLLDGDQPQHF
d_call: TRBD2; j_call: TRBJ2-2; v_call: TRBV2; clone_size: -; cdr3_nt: TGTGCCAGCAGCGACATAGCGGGGGGGCCCGGGGAGCTGTTTTTT; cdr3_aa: CASSDIAGGPGELFF
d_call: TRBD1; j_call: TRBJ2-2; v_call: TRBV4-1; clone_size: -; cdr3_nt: TGCGCCAGCAGCCGAGGCCGATCCCGGGACAGGGGGTCGAAGCTGTTTTTT; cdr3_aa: CASSRGRSRDRGSKLFF
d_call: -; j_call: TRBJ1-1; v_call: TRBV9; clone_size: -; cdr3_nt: TGTGCCAGCAGCGTGACGGCCATGAACACTGAAGCTTTCTTT; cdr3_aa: CASSVTAMNTEAFF
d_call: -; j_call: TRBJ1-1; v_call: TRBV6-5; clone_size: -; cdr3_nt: TGTGCCACTCGTAGGAACACTGAAGCTTTCTTT; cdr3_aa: CATRRNTEAFF
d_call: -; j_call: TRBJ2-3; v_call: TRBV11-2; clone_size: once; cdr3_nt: TGTGCCAGCAGCTTAGATCTGGTGCCTAGGGCGCAGTATTTT; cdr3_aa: CASSLDLVPRAQYF
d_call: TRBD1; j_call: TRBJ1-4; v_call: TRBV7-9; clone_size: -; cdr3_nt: TGTGCCACCCAGGGGGTTTGGGAAAAACTGTTTTTT; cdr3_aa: CATQGVWEKLFF
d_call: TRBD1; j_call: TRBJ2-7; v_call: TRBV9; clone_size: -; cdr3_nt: TGTGCCAGCAGCCCCTTAGGACAGGGGGCGTCAGAGCAGTACTTC; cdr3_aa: CASSPLGQGASEQYF
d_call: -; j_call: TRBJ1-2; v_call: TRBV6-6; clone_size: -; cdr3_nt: TGTGCCAGCAGTGACATGGGGAGCGTTGGCTACACCTTC; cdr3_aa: CASSDMGSVGYTF
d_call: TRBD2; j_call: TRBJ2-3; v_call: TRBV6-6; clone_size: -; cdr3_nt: TGTGCCAGCACCCCAACCAATAGCGGGGGCACAGATACGCAGTATTTT; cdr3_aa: CASTPTNSGGTDTQYF
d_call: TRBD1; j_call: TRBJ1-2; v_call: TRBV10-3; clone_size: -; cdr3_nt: TGTGCCATCAGTTGGGACAGGGATGGCTACACCTTC; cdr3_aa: CAISWDRDGYTF
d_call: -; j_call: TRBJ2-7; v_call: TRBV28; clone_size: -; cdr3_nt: TGTGCCAGCAGCTTCCTATACGAGCAGTACTTC; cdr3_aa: CASSFLYEQYF
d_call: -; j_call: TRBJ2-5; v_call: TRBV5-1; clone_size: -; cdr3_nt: TGCGCCAGCAGTTACCAAGAGACCCAGTACTTC; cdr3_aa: CASSYQETQYF
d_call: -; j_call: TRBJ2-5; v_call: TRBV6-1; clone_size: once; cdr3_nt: TGTGCCAGCAGTGAATATTGGGAGACCCAGTACTTC; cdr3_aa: CASSEYWETQYF
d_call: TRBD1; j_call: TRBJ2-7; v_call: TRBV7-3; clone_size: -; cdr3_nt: TGTGCCAGCTCTTCGGGACAGTCCTACGAGCAGTACTTC; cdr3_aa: CASSSGQSYEQYF
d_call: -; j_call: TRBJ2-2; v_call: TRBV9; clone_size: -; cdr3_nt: TGTGCCAGCAGCGTCGGAAGCACAGGAACGAACACCGGGGAGCTGTTTTTT; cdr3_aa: CASSVGSTGTNTGELFF
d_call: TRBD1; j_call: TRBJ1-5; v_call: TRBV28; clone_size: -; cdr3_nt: TGTGCCAGCAGACCACAGGGGGCTGGAAATCAGCCCCAGCATTTT; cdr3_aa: CASRPQGAGNQPQHF
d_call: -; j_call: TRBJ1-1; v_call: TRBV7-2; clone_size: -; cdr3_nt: TGTGCCAGCAGCCAAGGACCGGGAACTGAAGCTTTCTTT; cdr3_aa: CASSQGPGTEAFF
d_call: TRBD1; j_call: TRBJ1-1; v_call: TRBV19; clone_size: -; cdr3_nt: TGTGCCAGTAGTAGCGATCCGGGACAGGGATTTGATTCGAGCTTGGCTTTCTTT; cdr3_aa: CASSSDPGQGFDSSLAFF
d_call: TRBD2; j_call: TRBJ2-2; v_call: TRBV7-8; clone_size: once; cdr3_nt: TGTGCCAGCAGCCTGCTAGCGGGGGCCGCTTTATCGAACACCGGGGAGCTGTTTTTT; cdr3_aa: CASSLLAGAALSNTGELFF
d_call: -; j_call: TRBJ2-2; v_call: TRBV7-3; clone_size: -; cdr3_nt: TGTGCCAGCAGCTTGGGGGGGCTTACCCAGAACACCGGGGAGCTGTTTTTT; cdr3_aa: CASSLGGLTQNTGELFF
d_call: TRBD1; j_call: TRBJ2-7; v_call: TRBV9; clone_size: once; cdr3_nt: TGTGCCAGCAGCACTGGACAGGGCCCCTACGAGCAGTACTTC; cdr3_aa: CASSTGQGPYEQYF
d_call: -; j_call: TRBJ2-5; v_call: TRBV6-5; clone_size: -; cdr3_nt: TGTGCCAGCAGTAAGCCGGGAGAAGAGACCCAGTACTTC; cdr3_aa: CASSKPGEETQYF
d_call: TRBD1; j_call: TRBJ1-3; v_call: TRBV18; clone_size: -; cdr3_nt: TGTGCCAGCTCAAAAACAGGGGTCGAATCTGGAAACACCATATATTTT; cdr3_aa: CASSKTGVESGNTIYF
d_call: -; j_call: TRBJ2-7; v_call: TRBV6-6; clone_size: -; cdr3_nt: TGTGCCACTCAGTGGTGGGACGAGCAGTACTTC; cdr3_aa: CATQWWDEQYF
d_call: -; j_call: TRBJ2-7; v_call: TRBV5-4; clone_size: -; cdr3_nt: TGTGCCAGCAGCCTCTGGACAGACTCCTACGAGCAGTACTTC; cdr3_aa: CASSLWTDSYEQYF
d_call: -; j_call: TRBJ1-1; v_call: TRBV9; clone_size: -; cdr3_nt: TGTGCCAGCAGCACAACTCAGGGAACTGAAGCTTTCTTT; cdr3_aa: CASSTTQGTEAFF
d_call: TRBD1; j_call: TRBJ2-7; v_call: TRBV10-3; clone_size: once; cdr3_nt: TGTGCCTCCTCCGGGACAGGATCCTCCTACGAGCAGTACTTC; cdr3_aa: CASSGTGSSYEQYF
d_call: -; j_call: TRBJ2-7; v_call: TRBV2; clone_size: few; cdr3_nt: TGTGCCAGTGGTGGGGGCTACGAGCAGTACTTC; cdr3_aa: CASGGGYEQYF
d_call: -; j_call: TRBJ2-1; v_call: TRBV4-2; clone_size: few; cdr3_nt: TGTGCCAGCAGCCAAGATAAAGGGGCCGACTCATACAATGAGCAGTTCTTC; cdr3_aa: CASSQDKGADSYNEQFF
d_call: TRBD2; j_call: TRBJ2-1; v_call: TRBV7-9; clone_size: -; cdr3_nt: TGTGCCAGCAGCTCCTTCGCCTCCCATAGCGGGAGTAGCGATGAGCAGTTCTTC; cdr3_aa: CASSSFASHSGSSDEQFF
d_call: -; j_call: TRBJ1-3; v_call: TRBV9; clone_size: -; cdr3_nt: TGTGCCAGCAGCGGGGCCCCGGACATTGGAAACACCATATATTTT; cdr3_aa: CASSGAPDIGNTIYF
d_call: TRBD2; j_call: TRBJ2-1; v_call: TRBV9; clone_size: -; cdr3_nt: TGTGCCAGCAGCGTAGGCGGGAGGGGCACCTACAATGAGCAGTTCTTC; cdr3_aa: CASSVGGRGTYNEQFF
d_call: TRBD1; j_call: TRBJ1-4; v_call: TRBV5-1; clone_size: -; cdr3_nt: TGCGCCAGCAGCTCGGGACAGGGGGTTCCAACTAATGAAAAACTGTTTTTT; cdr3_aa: CASSSGQGVPTNEKLFF
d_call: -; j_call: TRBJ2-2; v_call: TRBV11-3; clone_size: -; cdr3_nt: TGTGCCAGCAGCCTGACAGCGTCCGCGAACACCGGGGAGCTGTTTTTT; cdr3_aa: CASSLTASANTGELFF
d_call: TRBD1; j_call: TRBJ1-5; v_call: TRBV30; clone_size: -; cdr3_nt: TGTGCCTGGAGTGTCGGACAGGCGCGCAATCAGCCCCAGCATTTT; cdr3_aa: CAWSVGQARNQPQHF
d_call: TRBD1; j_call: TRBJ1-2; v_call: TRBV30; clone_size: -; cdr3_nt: TGTGCCTGGAGTGTACGTGGCAGGGGGGGTGGCTACACCTTC; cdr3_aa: CAWSVRGRGGGYTF
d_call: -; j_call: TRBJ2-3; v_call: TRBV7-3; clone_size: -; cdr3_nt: TGTGCCAGCAGCTGGACTAGCACAGATACGCAGTATTTT; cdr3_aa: CASSWTSTDTQYF